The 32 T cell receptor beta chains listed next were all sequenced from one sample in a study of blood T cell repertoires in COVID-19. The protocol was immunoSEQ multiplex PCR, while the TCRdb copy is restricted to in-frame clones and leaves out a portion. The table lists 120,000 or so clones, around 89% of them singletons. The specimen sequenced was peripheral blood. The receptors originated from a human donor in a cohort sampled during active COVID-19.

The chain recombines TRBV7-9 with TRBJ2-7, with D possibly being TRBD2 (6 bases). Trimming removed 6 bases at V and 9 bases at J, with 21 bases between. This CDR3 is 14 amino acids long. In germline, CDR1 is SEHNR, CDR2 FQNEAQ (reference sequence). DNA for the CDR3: TGTGCCAGCAGTTCTACTGGACGGGACTTATGGCAGTACTTC. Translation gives CASSSTGRDLWQYF.

The CDR3 sequence is CASSFSTGSSYEQYF. CDR3 in DNA: TGTGCCAGCAGCTTTTCAACAGGGAGCTCCTACGAGCAGTACTTC. This chain connects TRBV7-9 to TRBJ2-7; D is perhaps TRBD1 (6 bases). Trimming cost V 3 bases and J 0 bases, with 12 bases left between them. From germline, CDR1 is SEHNR and CDR2 FQNEAQ (reference sequence). The CDR3 runs 15 residues.

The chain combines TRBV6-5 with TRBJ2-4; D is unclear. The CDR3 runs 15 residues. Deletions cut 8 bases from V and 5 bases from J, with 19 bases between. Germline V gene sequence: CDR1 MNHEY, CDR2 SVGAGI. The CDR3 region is CASSAYRQAQNIQYF. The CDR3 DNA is TGTGCCAGCTCCGCTTATAGGCAGGCCCAAAACATTCAGTACTTC.

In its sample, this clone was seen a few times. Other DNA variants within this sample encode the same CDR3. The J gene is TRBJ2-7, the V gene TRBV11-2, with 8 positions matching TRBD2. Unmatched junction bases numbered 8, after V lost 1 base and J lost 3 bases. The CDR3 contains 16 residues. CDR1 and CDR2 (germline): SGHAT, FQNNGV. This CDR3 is CASSLVGGGPLYEQYF. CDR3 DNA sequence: TGTGCCAGCAGCTTAGTCGGGGGGGGGCCACTCTACGAGCAGTACTTC.

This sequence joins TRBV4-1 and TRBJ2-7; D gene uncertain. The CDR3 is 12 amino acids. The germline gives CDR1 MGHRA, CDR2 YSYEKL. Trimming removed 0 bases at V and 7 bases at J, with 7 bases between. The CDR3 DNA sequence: TGCGCCAGCAGCCAAGATCAAGCTGAGCAGTACTTC. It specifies CASSQDQAEQYF.

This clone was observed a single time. CDR3: CASSIEGTANNYGYTF. The DNA of the CDR3 is TGTGCCAGTAGTATAGAGGGGACAGCTAATAACTATGGCTACACCTTC. The chain couples TRBV19 to TRBJ1-2; 7 bases match TRBD1. Germline trimming cut 0 bases from V and 1 base from J; bases unmatched to any gene: 5. This CDR3 is 16 amino acids long. Per the germline V gene, CDR1 is LNHDA and CDR2 is SQIVND (reference sequence).

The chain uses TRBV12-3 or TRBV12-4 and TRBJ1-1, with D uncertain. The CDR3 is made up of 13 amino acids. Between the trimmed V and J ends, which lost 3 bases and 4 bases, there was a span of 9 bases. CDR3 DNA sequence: TGTGCCAGCAGTTTTGAGGGTGGCACTGAAGCTTTCTTT. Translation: CASSFEGGTEAFF.

CDR3 nucleotide sequence: TGTGCCAGCAGTCTCACCGCGGGGGCCACTGAAGCTTTCTTT. Translating gives CASSLTAGATEAFF. The chain joins TRBV28 to TRBJ1-1; D possibly corresponds to TRBD1 (6 bases). The germline gives CDR1 MDHEN, CDR2 SYDVKM. This CDR3 is 14 amino acids long. Trimming left V 5 bases short and J 4 bases short, with 14 bases between.

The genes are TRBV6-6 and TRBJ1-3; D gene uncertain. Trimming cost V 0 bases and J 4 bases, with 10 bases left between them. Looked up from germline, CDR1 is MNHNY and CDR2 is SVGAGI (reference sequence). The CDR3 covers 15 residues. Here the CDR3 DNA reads TGTGCCAGCAGTTACTCCCGGGCGGGAGGAAACACCATATATTTT. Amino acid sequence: CASSYSRAGGNTIYF.

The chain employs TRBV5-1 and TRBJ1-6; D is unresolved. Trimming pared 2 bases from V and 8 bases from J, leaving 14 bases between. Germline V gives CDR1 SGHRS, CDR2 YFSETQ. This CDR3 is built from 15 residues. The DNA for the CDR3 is TGCGCCAGCAGCTTAAAGAAGGCCGCGGATTCACCCCTCCACTTT. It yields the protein CASSLKKAADSPLHF.

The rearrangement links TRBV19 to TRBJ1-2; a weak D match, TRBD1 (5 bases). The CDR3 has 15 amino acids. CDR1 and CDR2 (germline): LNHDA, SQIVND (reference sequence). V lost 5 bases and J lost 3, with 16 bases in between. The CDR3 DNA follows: TGTGCCAGTAGTCCTCCCCGGGGGGGGTACTATGGCTACACCTTC. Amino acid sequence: CASSPPRGGYYGYTF.

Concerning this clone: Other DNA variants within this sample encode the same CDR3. The chain's CDR3 is CASSPGAGGSYEQYF. In DNA form, the CDR3 reads TGTGCCAGCTCCCCCGGGGCAGGGGGCTCCTACGAGCAGTACTTC. The V call is TRBV18, the J call TRBJ2-7, with TRBD1 identical over 7 bases. V was clipped by 6 bases and J by 0 bases; unmatched bases: 8. Germline V gene data show CDR1 as KGHSH and CDR2 as LQKENI. CDR3 length equals 15 residues.

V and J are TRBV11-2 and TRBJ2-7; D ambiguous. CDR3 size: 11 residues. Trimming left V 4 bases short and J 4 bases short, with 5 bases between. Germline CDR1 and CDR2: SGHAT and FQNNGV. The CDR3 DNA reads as TGTGCCAGCAGCTCAGCGTACGAGCAGTACTTC. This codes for CASSSAYEQYF.

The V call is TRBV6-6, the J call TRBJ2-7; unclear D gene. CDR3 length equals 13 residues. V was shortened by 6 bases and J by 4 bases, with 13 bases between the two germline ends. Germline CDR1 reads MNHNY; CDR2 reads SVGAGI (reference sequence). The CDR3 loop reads CASSYIRGYEQYF. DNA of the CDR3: TGTGCCAGCAGCTACATTCGAGGTTACGAGCAGTACTTC.

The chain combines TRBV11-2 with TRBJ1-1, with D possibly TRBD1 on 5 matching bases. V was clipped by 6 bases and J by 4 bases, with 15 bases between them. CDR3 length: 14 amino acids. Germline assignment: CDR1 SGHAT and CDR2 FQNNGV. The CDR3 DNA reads TGTGCCAGCAGATGGGGCAGGGCGTCCACTGAAGCTTTCTTT. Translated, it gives CASRWGRASTEAFF.

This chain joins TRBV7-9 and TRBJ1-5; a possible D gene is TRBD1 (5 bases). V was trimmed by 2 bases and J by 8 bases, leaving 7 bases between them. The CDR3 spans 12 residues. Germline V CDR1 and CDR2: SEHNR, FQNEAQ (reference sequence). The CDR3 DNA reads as TGTGCCAGCAGCTTACAGGGCGAGCCCCAGCATTTT. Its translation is CASSLQGEPQHF. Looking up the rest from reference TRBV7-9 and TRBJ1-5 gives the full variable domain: DTGVSQNPRHKITKRGQNVTFRCDPISEHNRLYWYRQTLGQGPEFLTYFQNEAQLEKSRLLSDRFSAERPKGSFSTLEIQRTEQGDSAMYLCASSLQGEPQHFGDGTRLSIL.

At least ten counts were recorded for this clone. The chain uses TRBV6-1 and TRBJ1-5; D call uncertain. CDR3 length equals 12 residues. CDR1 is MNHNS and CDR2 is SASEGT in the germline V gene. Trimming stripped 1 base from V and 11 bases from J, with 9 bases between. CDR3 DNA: TGTGCCAGCAGTGAAGGGTCTAAAACCCAGCATTTT. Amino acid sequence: CASSEGSKTQHF.

CDR3 nucleotides: TGTGCCACCGCTAGCGGGGGGGACAATGAGCAGTTCTTC. Translation: CATASGGDNEQFF. This chain uses TRBV6-6 with TRBJ2-1, with TRBD2 identical over 12 bases. Trimming took 10 bases from V and 5 from J; bases not matched to a gene: 3. The CDR3 is made up of 13 amino acids. Germline V gene data show CDR1 as MNHNY and CDR2 as SVGAGI (reference sequence).

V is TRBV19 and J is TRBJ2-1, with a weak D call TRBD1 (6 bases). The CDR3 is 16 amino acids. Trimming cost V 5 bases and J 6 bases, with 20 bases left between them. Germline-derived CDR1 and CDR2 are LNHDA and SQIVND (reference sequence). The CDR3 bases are TGTGCCAGTAGTTCCCGACAGGCGATTCGGGGCAATGAGCAGTTCTTC. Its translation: CASSSRQAIRGNEQFF.

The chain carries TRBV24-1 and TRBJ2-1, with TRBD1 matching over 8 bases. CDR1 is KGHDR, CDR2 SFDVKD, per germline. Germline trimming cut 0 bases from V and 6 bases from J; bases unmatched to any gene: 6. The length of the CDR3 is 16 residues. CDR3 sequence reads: CATSDLPGQGSNEQFF. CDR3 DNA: TGTGCCACCAGTGATTTGCCTGGACAGGGTTCCAATGAGCAGTTCTTC.

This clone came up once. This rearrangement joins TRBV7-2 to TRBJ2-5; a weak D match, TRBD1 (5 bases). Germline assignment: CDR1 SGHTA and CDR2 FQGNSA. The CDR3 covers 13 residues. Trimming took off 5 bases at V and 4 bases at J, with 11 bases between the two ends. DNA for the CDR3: TGTGCCAGCAGCCTAGGGGCAGCAGAGACCCAGTACTTC. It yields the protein CASSLGAAETQYF.

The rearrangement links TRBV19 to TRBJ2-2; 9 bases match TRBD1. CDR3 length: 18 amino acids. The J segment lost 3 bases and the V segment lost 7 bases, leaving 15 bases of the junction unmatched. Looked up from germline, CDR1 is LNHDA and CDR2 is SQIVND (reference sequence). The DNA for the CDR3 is TGTGCCAGTACCACCGGGACAGGGAGTCTTGTGTACACCGGGGAGCTGTTTTTT. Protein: CASTTGTGSLVYTGELFF.

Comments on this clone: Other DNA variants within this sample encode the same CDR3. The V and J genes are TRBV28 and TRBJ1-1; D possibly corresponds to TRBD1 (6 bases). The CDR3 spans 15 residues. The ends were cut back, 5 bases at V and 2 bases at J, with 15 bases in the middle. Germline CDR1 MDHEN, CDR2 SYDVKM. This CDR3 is CASSPRGGANTEAFF. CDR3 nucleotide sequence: TGTGCCAGCAGTCCCCGGGGGGGCGCAAACACTGAAGCTTTCTTT.

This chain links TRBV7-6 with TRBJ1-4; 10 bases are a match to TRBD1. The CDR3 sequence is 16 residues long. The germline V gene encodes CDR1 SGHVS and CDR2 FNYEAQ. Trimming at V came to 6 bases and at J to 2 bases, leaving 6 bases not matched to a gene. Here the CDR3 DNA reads TGTGCCAGCAGGAGGGACAGGGGACTTACTAATGAAAAACTGTTTTTT. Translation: CASRRDRGLTNEKLFF.

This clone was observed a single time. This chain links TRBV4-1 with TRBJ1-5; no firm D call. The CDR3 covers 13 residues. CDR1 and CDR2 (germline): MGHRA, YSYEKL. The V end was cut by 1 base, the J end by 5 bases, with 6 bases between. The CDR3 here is CASSQGLDQPQHF. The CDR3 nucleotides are TGCGCCAGCAGCCAAGGGCTGGATCAGCCCCAGCATTTT.

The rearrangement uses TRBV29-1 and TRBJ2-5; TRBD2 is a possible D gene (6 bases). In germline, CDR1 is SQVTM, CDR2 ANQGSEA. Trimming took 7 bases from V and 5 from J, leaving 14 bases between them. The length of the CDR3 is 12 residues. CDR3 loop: CSAPYAGETQYF. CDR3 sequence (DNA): TGCAGCGCCCCCTATGCGGGGGAGACCCAGTACTTC.

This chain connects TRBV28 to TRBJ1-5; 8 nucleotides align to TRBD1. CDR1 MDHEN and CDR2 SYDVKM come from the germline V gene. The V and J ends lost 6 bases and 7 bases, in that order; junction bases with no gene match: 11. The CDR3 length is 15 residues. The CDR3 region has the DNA TGTGCCAGCAGGGACGGGACAGGAGTAAAGCAGCCCCAGCATTTT. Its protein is CASRDGTGVKQPQHF.

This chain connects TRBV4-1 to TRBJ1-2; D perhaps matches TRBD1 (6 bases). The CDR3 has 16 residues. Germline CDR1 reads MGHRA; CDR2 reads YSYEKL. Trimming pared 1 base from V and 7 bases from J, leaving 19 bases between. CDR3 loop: CASSQVGTLLGGGYTF. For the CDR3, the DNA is TGCGCCAGCAGCCAAGTCGGGACACTACTTGGGGGTGGCTACACCTTC.

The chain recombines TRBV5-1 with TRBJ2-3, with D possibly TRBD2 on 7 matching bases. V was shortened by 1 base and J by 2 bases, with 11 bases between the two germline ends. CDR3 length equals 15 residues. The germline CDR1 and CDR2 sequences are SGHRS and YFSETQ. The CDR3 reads CASSLTAGATDTQYF. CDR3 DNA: TGCGCCAGCAGCTTGACGGCGGGGGCCACAGATACGCAGTATTTT.

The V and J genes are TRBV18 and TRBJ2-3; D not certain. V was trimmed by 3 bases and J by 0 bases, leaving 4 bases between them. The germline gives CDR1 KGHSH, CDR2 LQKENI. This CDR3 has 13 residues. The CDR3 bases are TGTGCCAGCTCACCCCCTAGCACAGATACGCAGTATTTT. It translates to CASSPPSTDTQYF.

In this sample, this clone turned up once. The CDR3 bases are TGTGCCAGCAGTTACTATAGGACAGGGGAGAACTATGGCTACACCTTC. Amino acids: CASSYYRTGENYGYTF. The chain has TRBV6-6 and TRBJ1-2, with TRBD1 identical over 9 bases. Losses at the gene ends were 1 base for V and 2 bases for J; bases not matched to a gene: 5. Germline CDR1 MNHNY, CDR2 SVGAGI (reference sequence). The CDR3 sequence is 16 residues long.

CDR3 sequence reads: CASSVTGYGELFF. DNA of the CDR3: TGTGCCAGCAGCGTCACAGGGTACGGGGAGCTGTTTTTT. J is TRBJ2-2 and V is TRBV9; D may be TRBD1 (6 bases). The CDR3 totals 13 residues. The V gene's germline CDR1 is SGDLS and CDR2 YYNGEE. Trimming stripped 2 bases from V and 7 bases from J, with 9 bases between.